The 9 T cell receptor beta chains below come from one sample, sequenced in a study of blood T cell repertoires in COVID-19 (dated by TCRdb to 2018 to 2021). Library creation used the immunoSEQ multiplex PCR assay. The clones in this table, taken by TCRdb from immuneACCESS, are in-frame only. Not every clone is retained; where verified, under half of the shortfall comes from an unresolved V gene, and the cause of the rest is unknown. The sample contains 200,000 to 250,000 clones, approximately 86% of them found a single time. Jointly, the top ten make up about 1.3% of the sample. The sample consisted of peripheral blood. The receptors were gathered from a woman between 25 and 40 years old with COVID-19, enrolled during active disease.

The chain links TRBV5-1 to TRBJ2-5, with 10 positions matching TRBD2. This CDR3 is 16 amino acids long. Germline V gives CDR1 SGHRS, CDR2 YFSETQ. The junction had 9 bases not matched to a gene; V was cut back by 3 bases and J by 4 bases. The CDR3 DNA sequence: TGCGCCAGCAGCTACGGACTAGCGGTTTTACTAGAGACCCAGTACTTC. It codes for CASSYGLAVLLETQYF. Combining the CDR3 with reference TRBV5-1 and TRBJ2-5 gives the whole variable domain KAGVTQTPRYLIKTRGQQVTLSCSPISGHRSVSWYQQTPGQGLQFLFEYFSETQRNKGNFPGRFSGRQFSNSRSEMNVSTLELGDSALYLCASSYGLAVLLETQYFGPGTRLLVL.

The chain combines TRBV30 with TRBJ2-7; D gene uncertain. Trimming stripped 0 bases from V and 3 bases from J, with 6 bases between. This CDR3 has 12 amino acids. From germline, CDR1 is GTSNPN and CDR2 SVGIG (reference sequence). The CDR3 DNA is TGTGCCTGGAGTGTACAGCTCTACGAGCAGTACTTC. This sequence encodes CAWSVQLYEQYF.

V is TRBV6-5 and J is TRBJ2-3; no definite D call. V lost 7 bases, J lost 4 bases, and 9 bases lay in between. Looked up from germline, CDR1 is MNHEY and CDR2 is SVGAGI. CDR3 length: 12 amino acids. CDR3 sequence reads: CASTNEADTQYF. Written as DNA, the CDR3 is TGTGCCAGCACCAACGAGGCAGATACGCAGTATTTT.

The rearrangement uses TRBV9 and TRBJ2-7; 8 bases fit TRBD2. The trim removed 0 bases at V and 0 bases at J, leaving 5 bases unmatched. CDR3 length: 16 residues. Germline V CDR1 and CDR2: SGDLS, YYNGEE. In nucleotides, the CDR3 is TGTGCCAGCAGCGTAGCCTCAGCGGGAGCCTCCTACGAGCAGTACTTC. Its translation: CASSVASAGASYEQYF.

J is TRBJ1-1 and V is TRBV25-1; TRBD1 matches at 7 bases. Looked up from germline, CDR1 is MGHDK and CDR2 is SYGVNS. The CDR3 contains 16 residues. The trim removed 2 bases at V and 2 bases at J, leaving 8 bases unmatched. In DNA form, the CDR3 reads TGTGCCAGCAGTGAACAACAGGGGACCTTCAACACTGAAGCTTTCTTT. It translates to CASSEQQGTFNTEAFF.

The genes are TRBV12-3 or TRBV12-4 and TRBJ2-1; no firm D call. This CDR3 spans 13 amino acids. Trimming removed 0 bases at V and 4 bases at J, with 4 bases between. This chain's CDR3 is CASSLARYNEQFF. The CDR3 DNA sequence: TGTGCCAGCAGTTTAGCGCGGTACAATGAGCAGTTCTTC.

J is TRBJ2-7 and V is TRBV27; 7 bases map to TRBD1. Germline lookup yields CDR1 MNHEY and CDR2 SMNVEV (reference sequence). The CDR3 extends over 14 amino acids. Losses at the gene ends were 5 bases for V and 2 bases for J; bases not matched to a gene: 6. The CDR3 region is CASSPWTGAYEQYF. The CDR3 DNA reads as TGTGCCAGCAGTCCATGGACAGGAGCCTACGAGCAGTACTTC.

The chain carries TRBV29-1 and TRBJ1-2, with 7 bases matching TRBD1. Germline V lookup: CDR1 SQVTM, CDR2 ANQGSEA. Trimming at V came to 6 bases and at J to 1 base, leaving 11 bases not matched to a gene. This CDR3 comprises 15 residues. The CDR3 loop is CSVAVGQGGNYGYTF. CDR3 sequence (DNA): TGCAGCGTCGCCGTCGGGCAGGGGGGTAACTATGGCTACACCTTC.

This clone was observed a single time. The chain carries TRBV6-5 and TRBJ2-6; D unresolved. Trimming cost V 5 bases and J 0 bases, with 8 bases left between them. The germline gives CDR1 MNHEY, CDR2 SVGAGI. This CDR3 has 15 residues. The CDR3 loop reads CASSPESSGANVLTF. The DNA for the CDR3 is TGTGCCAGCAGTCCCGAGAGCTCTGGGGCCAACGTCCTGACTTTC.